These 26 T cell receptor beta chains were all obtained from the same sample, sequenced in a study of T cell responses to AZD1222 COVID-19 vaccine. The assay was immunoSEQ multiplex PCR, and TCRdb's table has in-frame clones only and misses some. The data hold 150,000 to 200,000 clones, with over 85% observed a single time. The sample was peripheral blood, taken 28 days after the second dose of the MenACWY control vaccine. These receptor sequences come from an adult who received the MenACWY meningococcal vaccine as a control.

The genes are TRBV4-2 and TRBJ2-7; D could derive from TRBD1 or TRBD2 (5 bases each). V was pared by 4 bases and J by 7 bases, with 11 bases between. Germline CDR1 is LGHNA and CDR2 is YNFKEQ. The CDR3 is made up of 12 amino acids. The CDR3 DNA reads as TGTGCCAGCAGCCCGGGGCCGAGGGAGCAGTACTTC. As protein: CASSPGPREQYF.

The chain joins TRBV19 to TRBJ2-7; tentatively, D is TRBD1 (6 bases). V was trimmed by 5 bases and J by 1 base, leaving 15 bases between them. CDR3 length equals 15 residues. In germline, CDR1 is LNHDA, CDR2 SQIVND (reference sequence). The chain's CDR3 is CASSPQGQGSYEQYF. The CDR3, as DNA: TGTGCCAGTAGTCCCCAGGGCCAGGGGTCCTACGAGCAGTACTTC.

This chain uses TRBV5-8 with TRBJ2-5; D is uncertain. V was trimmed by 4 bases and J by 0 bases, leaving 7 bases between them. There are 13 residues in the CDR3. Germline V lookup: CDR1 SGHTS, CDR2 YDEGEE. The CDR3 reads CASSHEYQETQYF. CDR3 in DNA: TGTGCCAGCAGCCACGAGTACCAAGAGACCCAGTACTTC.

CDR3 region: CASRGTPRLYGYTF. The CDR3 DNA follows: TGTGCCAGCAGAGGGACCCCCAGACTATATGGCTACACCTTC. This rearrangement joins TRBV28 to TRBJ1-2, with D tentatively TRBD1 (5 bases). The CDR3 runs 14 residues. Germline V gene lookup returns CDR1 MDHEN and CDR2 SYDVKM. Trimming left V 6 bases short and J 5 bases short, with 16 bases between.

V and J are TRBV29-1 and TRBJ1-4; D gene unclear. V lost 0 bases, J lost 6 bases, and 23 bases lay in between. CDR1 and CDR2 (germline): SQVTM, ANQGSEA. The CDR3 has 18 residues. The CDR3 loop reads CSVEDHPALGQADEKLFF. The CDR3 coding sequence is TGCAGCGTTGAAGATCATCCTGCGCTTGGCCAGGCAGATGAAAAACTGTTTTTT.

The CDR3 protein is CASSLSEGYGATEAFF. In DNA form, the CDR3 reads TGTGCCAGCAGCTTGTCGGAGGGCTATGGGGCCACTGAAGCTTTCTTT. This sequence joins TRBV7-3 and TRBJ1-1; D may be TRBD1 (5 bases). CDR3 length: 16 amino acids. Germline V gives CDR1 SGHTA, CDR2 FQGTGA. V was shortened by 3 bases and J by 4 bases, with 18 bases between the two germline ends.

This sequence joins TRBV7-9 and TRBJ1-5; TRBD1 might be the D (5 bases). Germline V lookup: CDR1 SEHNR, CDR2 FQNEAQ (reference sequence). Trimming took off 4 bases at V and 4 bases at J, with 8 bases between the two ends. CDR3 length: 13 residues. The CDR3: CASSWGENQPQHF. The CDR3 nucleotides read TGTGCCAGCAGCTGGGGGGAGAATCAGCCCCAGCATTTT.

The chain combines TRBV12-5 with TRBJ1-1; no reliable D call. CDR1 and CDR2 (germline): LGHNT, FRNRAP. Trimming left V 1 base short and J 6 bases short, with 6 bases between. The CDR3 loop spans 12 amino acids. Here the CDR3 DNA reads TGTGCTAGTGGTTTGGGCGGGGCTGAAGCTTTCTTT. This codes for CASGLGGAEAFF.

This chain uses TRBV11-3 with TRBJ1-2; D may be TRBD1 (5 bases). This CDR3 is built from 12 residues. V was pared by 1 base and J by 6 bases, with 6 bases between. Germline CDR1 SGHNT, CDR2 YENEEA. The CDR3 DNA reads TGTGCCAGCAGCTTAGGGGGACATGGCTACACCTTC. It yields the protein CASSLGGHGYTF.

CDR3 DNA sequence: TGTGCCAGCAGCTTAGGGAGGGCCACGGATACGCAGTATTTT. Encoded protein: CASSLGRATDTQYF. V and J are TRBV11-2 and TRBJ2-3; D is possibly TRBD2 (6 bases). The CDR3 runs 14 residues. V lost 1 base, J lost 6 bases, and 11 bases lay in between. Germline CDR1 and CDR2: SGHAT and FQNNGV.

The gene calls are TRBV5-8 and TRBJ2-2, with 9 positions matching TRBD1. The V segment lost 3 bases and the J segment 4 bases; nucleotides outside the gene matches: 1. The V gene's germline CDR1 is SGHTS and CDR2 YDEGEE. The CDR3 is 14 residues long. CDR3 amino acids: CASSWDRVTGELFF. The CDR3 nucleotides read TGTGCCAGCAGCTGGGACAGGGTCACCGGGGAGCTGTTTTTT.

The CDR3 here is CASSQTGNSNQPQHF. The CDR3 region has the DNA TGCGCCAGCAGTCAAACAGGTAATAGCAATCAGCCCCAGCATTTT. The rearrangement joins TRBV4-1 to TRBJ1-5, with D possibly being TRBD1 (5 bases). This CDR3 contains 15 residues. In germline, CDR1 is MGHRA, CDR2 YSYEKL. Between the trimmed V and J ends, which lost 6 bases and 0 bases, there was a span of 12 bases.

The genes are TRBV19 and TRBJ2-2; D is ambiguous. CDR1 and CDR2 from the germline V gene are LNHDA and SQIVND (reference sequence). CDR3 length: 14 residues. V dropped 3 bases and J dropped 2 bases, with 7 bases sitting between them. The chain's CDR3 is CASSIVGNTGELFF. DNA of the CDR3: TGTGCCAGTAGTATCGTAGGAAACACCGGGGAGCTGTTTTTT.

V and J are TRBV4-3 and TRBJ2-7; D could derive from TRBD1 or TRBD2 (6 bases each). V was trimmed by 4 bases and J by 9 bases, leaving 25 bases between them. Germline values: CDR1 LGHNA, CDR2 YSLEER. The length of the CDR3 is 16 residues. The CDR3 sequence is CASSPSITGTKEGQYF. The CDR3 nucleotides read TGCGCCAGCAGCCCATCGATTACCGGGACAAAGGAGGGGCAGTACTTC.

The V call is TRBV6-6, the J call TRBJ2-4, with D maybe TRBD2 (5 bases). The ends were cut back, 7 bases at V and 8 bases at J, with 15 bases in the middle. Germline CDR1 is MNHNY and CDR2 is SVGAGI (reference sequence). The CDR3 loop spans 13 amino acids. Here the CDR3 reads CASIPPRADIQYF. Written as DNA, the CDR3 is TGTGCCAGCATACCCCCGCGGGCGGACATTCAGTACTTC.

V usage is TRBV2 and J usage is TRBJ2-2; 8 bases align to TRBD2. Germline lookup yields CDR1 SNHLY and CDR2 FYNNEI. V was clipped by 6 bases and J by 2 bases; unmatched bases: 8. This CDR3 contains 16 residues. This CDR3 reads CASREIAGHNTGELFF. CDR3 nucleotides: TGTGCCAGCAGGGAAATAGCGGGGCATAACACCGGGGAGCTGTTTTTT.

The chain links TRBV6-5 to TRBJ2-1; 10 bases match TRBD2. Trimming took 6 bases from V and 6 from J; bases not matched to a gene: 8. The CDR3 has 15 residues. CDR1 is MNHEY and CDR2 is SVGAGI in the germline V gene. CDR3 DNA: TGTGCCAGCAGCCCCAGGGCTAGCGGGAGCAATGAGCAGTTCTTC. Protein: CASSPRASGSNEQFF.

This rearrangement joins TRBV3-1 (or the pseudogene TRBV3-2) to TRBJ1-1; weak D call: TRBD1 (5 bases). The CDR3 length is 16 residues. CDR1 and CDR2 (germline): LGHDT, YNNKEL (reference sequence). V lost 5 bases and J lost 2, with 18 bases in between. The DNA for the CDR3 is TGTGCCAGCAGCGCCACGGGGGGAGGGATAAACACTGAAGCTTTCTTT. Amino acid sequence: CASSATGGGINTEAFF.

This clone has just one count. This sequence joins TRBV19 and TRBJ1-4; 8 positions match TRBD1. The V and J ends lost 6 bases and 7 bases, in that order; junction bases with no gene match: 7. The CDR3 covers 14 residues. Germline CDR1 LNHDA, CDR2 SQIVND (reference sequence). This chain's CDR3 is CASSLQGGSEKLFF. CDR3 DNA: TGTGCCAGTAGCCTACAGGGGGGGAGTGAAAAACTGTTTTTT.

V is TRBV28 and J is TRBJ2-1; D may be TRBD2 (6 bases). CDR1 and CDR2 from the germline V gene are MDHEN and SYDVKM. Trimming took off 5 bases at V and 3 bases at J, with 17 bases between the two ends. This CDR3 has 16 amino acids. This CDR3 is CASSAPRDWSYNEQFF. Here the CDR3 DNA reads TGTGCCAGCAGTGCCCCGCGGGACTGGAGCTACAATGAGCAGTTCTTC.

The chain joins TRBV9 to TRBJ2-3; 7 nucleotides align to TRBD2. CDR3 length: 14 residues. Trimming at V came to 3 bases and at J to 0 bases, leaving 1 base not matched to a gene. Germline CDR1 SGDLS, CDR2 YYNGEE. The CDR3 region is CASSAGGSTDTQYF. CDR3 nucleotides: TGTGCCAGCAGCGCGGGGGGAAGCACAGATACGCAGTATTTT.

V usage is TRBV7-2 and J usage is TRBJ2-2, with D uncertain. The CDR3 extends over 13 amino acids. Trimming cost V 4 bases and J 4 bases, with 7 bases left between them. Germline V gives CDR1 SGHTA, CDR2 FQGNSA. The CDR3 is CASSSHPTGELFF. CDR3 DNA sequence: TGTGCCAGCAGCTCTCACCCCACCGGGGAGCTGTTTTTT.

In this sample, this clone turned up once. The CDR3 DNA reads as TGCGCCAGCAGCTTGAAGGATACGCAGTATTTT. Its translation is CASSLKDTQYF. V and J are TRBV5-1 and TRBJ2-3, with D uncertain. Germline V gives CDR1 SGHRS, CDR2 YFSETQ. V lost 1 base and J lost 6, with 3 bases in between. The CDR3 length is 11 residues. Full variable domain (rest looked up from reference TRBV5-1 and TRBJ2-3): KAGVTQTPRYLIKTRGQQVTLSCSPISGHRSVSWYQQTPGQGLQFLFEYFSETQRNKGNFPGRFSGRQFSNSRSEMNVSTLELGDSALYLCASSLKDTQYFGPGTRLTVL.

The genes are TRBV19 and TRBJ1-1; the D gene is possibly TRBD1 (5 bases). This CDR3 is built from 14 residues. V lost 5 bases and J 1 base, leaving 11 bases between the germline ends. Germline assignment: CDR1 LNHDA and CDR2 SQIVND (reference sequence). This CDR3 reads CASSPPGQNTEAFF. The CDR3 DNA is TGTGCCAGTAGTCCCCCGGGGCAGAACACTGAAGCTTTCTTT. Drawing the rest from reference TRBV19 and TRBJ1-1, the complete variable domain is DGGITQSPKYLFRKEGQNVTLSCEQNLNHDAMYWYRQDPGQGLRLIYYSQIVNDFQKGDIAEGYSVSREKKESFPLTVTSAQKNPTAFYLCASSPPGQNTEAFFGQGTRLTVV.

V and J are TRBV2 and TRBJ1-5; D possibly corresponds to TRBD1 (6 bases). Germline CDR1 reads SNHLY; CDR2 reads FYNNEI. The V end was cut by 6 bases, the J end by 1 base, with 10 bases between. This CDR3 is 14 amino acids long. CDR3 loop: CASSLGGSNQPQHF. The CDR3 DNA is TGTGCCAGCAGCCTCGGGGGCAGCAATCAGCCCCAGCATTTT.

V gene TRBV11-3 combines with J gene TRBJ2-2, with 13 bases fitting TRBD2. CDR1 is SGHNT and CDR2 is YENEEA in the germline V gene. With V trimmed by 5 bases and J by 4 bases, 10 bases remained unmatched. CDR3 length: 18 residues. The CDR3 DNA reads as TGTGCCAGCAGCGACCGAACTAGCGGGAGGGCCGGCACCGGGGAGCTGTTTTTT. It yields the protein CASSDRTSGRAGTGELFF.